The subject of this entry is one T cell receptor (beta chain). What it binds is not known. The data stem from a study of cytomegalovirus exposure and HLA in healthy donors. Study results and limitations: Investigators reported more than 150 TCR beta chains as tied to cytomegalovirus. Being productive about 90% or about 30% of the time was typical of most TCR beta V segments in an earlier analysis.

Amplification used 60 Vbeta primers and 13 Jbeta primers. Assay used: immunoSEQ multiplex PCR; TCRdb lists only in-frame clones, some missing. The top ten hold less than 2% of the sample, which has more than 150,000 clones, roughly 87% seen once. CDR3 size: 14 residues. V dropped 2 bases and J dropped 7; count of bases not matched to a gene: 7. The germline V gene has CDR1 SGHDT and CDR2 YYEEEE. This chain joins TRBV5-6 and TRBJ1-1; 8 bases agree with TRBD1. The sequence derives from a middle-aged man in good health and CMV-seronegative. Sequencing was performed on PBMCs. CDR3 sequence: CASSLLDREVEAFF. CDR3 coding DNA: TGTGCCAGCAGCTTACTGGACAGGGAGGTTGAAGCTTTCTTT.